The present TCR beta chain was sequenced within a study of cytomegalovirus exposure and HLA in healthy donors. Study outcomes and limitations: Three CMV-associated chains were confirmed in vitro to be specific for CMV antigens.

Regarding this clone: Its matching antigen is unknown.

CDR3 length equals 16 residues. V was clipped by 5 bases and J by 9 bases; unmatched bases: 16. Germline V gene data show CDR1 as LNHDA and CDR2 as SQIVND (reference sequence). A multiplex PCR was run with 60 Vbeta primers and 13 Jbeta primers. Clones were sequenced by immunoSEQ multiplex PCR, and TCRdb holds only the in-frame ones, with some missing. The table shows 150,000 to 200,000 clones, with approximately 71% occurring only once. This receptor was identified in a man between 18 and 29 years old in good health and CMV-seropositive. Sequencing input: PBMCs. The chain has TRBV19 and TRBJ2-1, with 7 bases aligning to TRBD2. The CDR3 protein is CASSPWGSGKASEQFF. CDR3 DNA: TGTGCCAGTAGTCCCTGGGGGAGCGGGAAGGCGAGTGAGCAGTTCTTC. The whole variable domain, filled in from reference TRBV19 and TRBJ2-1, reads DGGITQSPKYLFRKEGQNVTLSCEQNLNHDAMYWYRQDPGQGLRLIYYSQIVNDFQKGDIAEGYSVSREKKESFPLTVTSAQKNPTAFYLCASSPWGSGKASEQFFGPGTRLTVL.